The rows below give T cell receptor beta chains drawn from one sample of a study of blood T cell repertoires in COVID-19. This table comes from immunoSEQ multiplex PCR, and its TCRdb copy is limited to in-frame clones, with some not included. The sample yields around 250,000 clones, roughly 88% seen once. Sequencing input: peripheral blood. Source of these receptors: an elderly woman with COVID-19, enrolled during active disease. Both conserved end residues are trimmed from each CDR3. The order of the fields is V gene, J gene, CDR3 length, CDR3 protein.

V gene: TRBV4-2; J gene: TRBJ1-4; CDR3 length: 11; CDR3 protein: ASAGTTNEKLF
V gene: TRBV5-1; J gene: TRBJ2-1; CDR3 length: 12; CDR3 protein: ASRLAGGRNEQF
V gene: TRBV28; J gene: TRBJ2-7; CDR3 length: 12; CDR3 protein: ASRPQGEPYEQY
V gene: TRBV11-2; J gene: TRBJ2-1; CDR3 length: 13; CDR3 protein: ASSPSAGTHNEQF
V gene: TRBV7-2; J gene: TRBJ2-5; CDR3 length: 15; CDR3 protein: ASSPGLAGGTKETQY
V gene: TRBV6-2/TRBV6-3; J gene: TRBJ1-5; CDR3 length: 13; CDR3 protein: ASSYLPESNQPQH
V gene: TRBV18; J gene: TRBJ1-2; CDR3 length: 11; CDR3 protein: ASSPQENYGYT
V gene: TRBV7-9; J gene: TRBJ1-5; CDR3 length: 13; CDR3 protein: ASSSEGDGWEPQH
V gene: TRBV18; J gene: TRBJ1-1; CDR3 length: 11; CDR3 protein: ASSQGANTEAF
V gene: TRBV28; J gene: TRBJ1-5; CDR3 length: 14; CDR3 protein: ASSDRDRGLGQPQH
V gene: TRBV6-6; J gene: TRBJ1-1; CDR3 length: 12; CDR3 protein: ASSYQETGTGAF
V gene: TRBV27; J gene: TRBJ1-2; CDR3 length: 14; CDR3 protein: ASSPQGTQFLVGYT
V gene: TRBV7-8; J gene: TRBJ1-1; CDR3 length: 11; CDR3 protein: ASSLVDRSKAF
V gene: TRBV6-5; J gene: TRBJ2-5; CDR3 length: 12; CDR3 protein: ASSYLGAGETQY
V gene: TRBV30; J gene: TRBJ1-2; CDR3 length: 11; CDR3 protein: AWSGGGPSGYT
V gene: TRBV12-3/TRBV12-4; J gene: TRBJ2-2; CDR3 length: 11; CDR3 protein: ASREQGTGELF
V gene: TRBV7-2; J gene: TRBJ2-1; CDR3 length: 13; CDR3 protein: ASSLDRLAGGEQF
V gene: TRBV27; J gene: TRBJ1-6; CDR3 length: 12; CDR3 protein: ASRQGSYNSPLH